This T cell receptor (beta chain) came from a study of CXCR3-negative and CXCR3-positive naive CD8 T cells. Overall study: Sequencing yielded approximately 130 million TRB reads, roughly 1.5 +/- 0.3 million per library.

About this clonotype itself: The target antigen is unknown.

UMI-labeled TRB cDNA libraries were prepared by 5' RACE. One entry per CDR3 protein, without DNA, is what TCRdb gives after re-calling the 5' RACE reads. This sample's table has under 85,000 distinct CDR3 sequences. This CDR3 has 14 residues. The germline gives CDR1 MNHEY, CDR2 SMNVEV (reference sequence). Points from the study as a whole: In both naive subsets diversity was comparably high, whereas memory CD8+ cells showed much lower diversity. After cryopreservation, CXCR3 expression dropped partially; most assays used fresh PBMCs. For CXCR3-positive naive cells, TRB CDR3s were more hydrophobic than those of CXCR3-negative naive cells.

Sequenced sample: naive CXCR3+ CD8+ T cells from blood. Subset denoted: CD45RO-CCR7+CD27+CD95- naive CD8+ T cells expressing CXCR3 (TNR3+). The V gene is TRBV27, the J gene TRBJ1-1; TCRdb gives TRBD1 as the D gene, but with no DNA this cannot be confirmed. This TCR derives from a human donor in good health. Some clones in this sample may be carry-over from other donors' samples. CDR3 sequence: CASRIGQTNTEAFF.